The 25 T cell receptor beta chains below come from one sample, sequenced in a study of cytomegalovirus exposure and HLA in healthy donors. PCR primers comprised 60 Vbeta and 13 Jbeta primers. Method: immunoSEQ multiplex PCR; TCRdb's copy keeps in-frame clones and lacks some. This sample has about 120,000 clones, with roughly 72% found just once. The sample taken for sequencing was PBMCs. The source of these receptors is a woman between 40 and 55 years old in good health and CMV-seropositive.

J is TRBJ1-1 and V is TRBV30, with D maybe TRBD1 (6 bases). Germline CDR1 and CDR2: GTSNPN and SVGIG (reference sequence). V lost 0 bases and J lost 10, with 9 bases in between. CDR3 length equals 11 residues. As DNA, the CDR3 is TGTGCCTGGAGTGTACAGGGAGTAGCTTTCTTT. It codes for CAWSVQGVAFF.

The J gene is TRBJ1-6, the V gene TRBV7-3, with TRBD1 as a possible D gene (5 bases). Between the trimmed V and J ends, which lost 5 bases and 4 bases, there was a span of 12 bases. Germline assignment: CDR1 SGHTA and CDR2 FQGTGA. The CDR3 consists of 15 residues. The CDR3 is CASSDTGLYNSPLHF. For the CDR3, the DNA is TGTGCCAGCAGCGATACAGGCCTTTATAATTCACCCCTCCACTTT.

This chain links TRBV11-3 with TRBJ2-2, with D possibly matching TRBD2 (6 bases). Germline values: CDR1 SGHNT, CDR2 YENEEA. V lost 7 bases, J lost 7 bases, and 19 bases lay in between. This CDR3 spans 15 amino acids. The CDR3 nucleotides read TGTGCCAGCACCTCCGGGGAGGATTTGGGCGGGGAGCTGTTTTTT. Its protein is CASTSGEDLGGELFF. The whole variable domain, filled in from reference TRBV11-3 and TRBJ2-2, reads EAGVVQSPRYKIIEKKQPVAFWCNPISGHNTLYWYLQNLGQGPELLIRYENEEAVDDSQLPKDRFSAERLKGVDSTLKIQPAELGDSAVYLCASTSGEDLGGELFFGEGSRLTVL.

This chain joins TRBV19 and TRBJ1-2; TRBD1 agrees at 7 bases. The CDR3 extends over 13 amino acids. In germline, CDR1 is LNHDA, CDR2 SQIVND (reference sequence). With 7 bases clipped from V and 4 bases from J, the junction kept 6 bases outside the gene matches. The CDR3 spells CASTLTGIYGYTF. CDR3 nucleotides: TGTGCCAGTACCTTGACAGGGATCTATGGCTACACCTTC.

The rearrangement uses TRBV7-3 and TRBJ1-4; D gene ambiguous. Germline-derived CDR1 and CDR2 are SGHTA and FQGTGA. The CDR3 spans 13 residues. V was cut by 4 bases and J by 8 bases, with 11 bases left in between. CDR3 sequence reads: CASSSTGGEKLFF. The CDR3, as DNA: TGTGCCAGCAGCTCAACGGGCGGGGAAAAACTGTTTTTT.

V is TRBV21-1 and J is TRBJ1-5; the D call of TRBD1 is as the table states it, not checked on the DNA. TRBV21-1 is described as a pseudogene. The CDR3 consists of 17 residues. The chain's CDR3 is CASSKAIRQGTNQPQHF. Here the CDR3 DNA reads TGTGCCAGCAGCAAAGCGATTCGGCAGGGGACCAATCAGCCCCAGCATTTT.

This clone was seen just once. The gene calls are TRBV5-4 and TRBJ2-5; TRBD1 matches at 7 bases. Germline V gene data show CDR1 as SGHNT and CDR2 as YYREEE (reference sequence). The junction had 2 bases not matched to a gene; V was cut back by 0 bases and J by 3 bases. This CDR3 spans 14 amino acids. The CDR3 sequence: CASSLAGTEETQYF. The DNA for the CDR3 is TGTGCCAGCAGCTTGGCTGGGACAGAAGAGACCCAGTACTTC.

The chain is built from TRBV6-5 and TRBJ2-7, with 7 bases aligning to TRBD1. CDR1 is MNHEY, CDR2 SVGAGI, per germline. The trim removed 0 bases at V and 0 bases at J, leaving 5 bases unmatched. This CDR3 spans 16 amino acids. CDR3 DNA: TGTGCCAGCAGTTACTCGATTGACAGGGCCTCCTACGAGCAGTACTTC. Amino acid sequence: CASSYSIDRASYEQYF.

The chain employs TRBV2 and TRBJ2-1; 14 nucleotides match TRBD2. The germline V gene encodes CDR1 SNHLY and CDR2 FYNNEI. This CDR3 contains 14 residues. Trimming removed 6 bases from V and 13 bases from J; junction bases left unmatched: 8. The CDR3 nucleotides read TGTGCCAGCAGCCTAGGGACTAGCGGGGGAAGACAGTTCTTC. This encodes CASSLGTSGGRQFF.

The chain has TRBV19 and TRBJ1-2; the match to TRBD1 covers 9 bases. V shed 5 bases, J shed 7 bases, and the junction held 5 bases outside the gene matches. In germline, CDR1 is LNHDA, CDR2 SQIVND (reference sequence). This CDR3 contains 13 residues. CDR3 DNA sequence: TGTGCCAGTAGTCAACAGGGGGCCGGTGGCTACACCTTC. This gives the protein CASSQQGAGGYTF.

This clone was seen a few times. This rearrangement joins TRBV7-8 to TRBJ1-5, with 7 bases identical to TRBD1. The length of the CDR3 is 16 residues. Germline CDR1 and CDR2: SGHVS and FQNEAQ. Losses at the gene ends were 5 bases for V and 1 base for J; bases not matched to a gene: 8. CDR3 sequence (DNA): TGTGCCAGCAGCCATTTCGACAGGGTGAGCAATCAGCCCCAGCATTTT. Amino acids: CASSHFDRVSNQPQHF.

The genes are TRBV5-1 and TRBJ1-1; possible D gene TRBD1, 5 bases. The V gene lost 1 base and the J gene lost 1 base, with 11 bases spanning the gap. The CDR3 loop spans 15 amino acids. Per germline, CDR1 SGHRS and CDR2 YFSETQ. The CDR3 is CASSLQGAENTEAFF. The CDR3 DNA sequence: TGCGCCAGCAGCTTGCAAGGGGCGGAGAACACTGAAGCTTTCTTT.

The chain links TRBV9 to TRBJ2-6; 8 nucleotides match TRBD2. Germline V gene data show CDR1 as SGDLS and CDR2 as YYNGEE. The CDR3 has 19 residues. J lost 1 base, V lost 2 bases, and 11 bases had no gene match. The CDR3 region is CASSVQTGLVFSGANVLTF. CDR3 nucleotides: TGTGCCAGCAGCGTCCAGACGGGACTAGTCTTTTCTGGGGCCAACGTCCTGACTTTC.

J is TRBJ2-6 and V is TRBV18; 9 nucleotides agree with TRBD1. The germline V gene has CDR1 KGHSH and CDR2 LQKENI. This CDR3 comprises 15 residues. V shed 5 bases, J shed 2 bases, and the junction held 1 base outside the gene matches. In nucleotides, the CDR3 is TGTGCCAGCTCAAGGGACAGGGCTGGGGCCAACGTCCTGACTTTC. As protein: CASSRDRAGANVLTF.

This clone has a single count. The same CDR3 can be traced to other DNA sequences in this sample. This chain connects TRBV5-1 to TRBJ1-6; tentative D call: TRBD1 (6 bases). The CDR3 totals 14 residues. Germline-derived CDR1 and CDR2 are SGHRS and YFSETQ. V dropped 0 bases and J dropped 9 bases, with 10 bases sitting between them. The CDR3 coding sequence is TGCGCCAGCAGCTTGGCTGGCAGGGGTTCACCCCTCCACTTT. Protein product: CASSLAGRGSPLHF.

The rearrangement uses TRBV19 and TRBJ2-1; 7 nucleotides line up with TRBD2. The CDR3 sequence is 15 residues long. With V trimmed by 4 bases and J by 5 bases, 8 bases remained unmatched. Germline CDR1 LNHDA, CDR2 SQIVND (reference sequence). CDR3 nucleotides: TGTGCCAGTAGTAAGAGGGCTAGCGGAGACAATGAGCAGTTCTTC. Translation: CASSKRASGDNEQFF. The variable domain in full, completed from reference TRBV19 and TRBJ2-1, reads DGGITQSPKYLFRKEGQNVTLSCEQNLNHDAMYWYRQDPGQGLRLIYYSQIVNDFQKGDIAEGYSVSREKKESFPLTVTSAQKNPTAFYLCASSKRASGDNEQFFGPGTRLTVL.

V and J are TRBV7-6 and TRBJ2-2, with D perhaps TRBD1 (7 bases). Germline V gene data show CDR1 as SGHVS and CDR2 as FNYEAQ. The V and J ends lost 0 bases and 9 bases respectively, with 17 bases between them. This CDR3 contains 16 residues. DNA for the CDR3: TGTGCCAGCAGCTTAGCGGCCCCCGCAGGGGGGAGGGAGCTGTTTTTT. Translated, it gives CASSLAAPAGGRELFF.

The rearrangement uses TRBV5-8 and TRBJ2-1; 9 positions agree with TRBD2. V lost 6 bases, J lost 6 bases, and 16 bases stayed unmatched. CDR3 size: 17 residues. Per germline, CDR1 SGHTS and CDR2 YDEGEE. CDR3 residues: CASIPSKLAGGLNEQFF. In DNA, the CDR3 is TGTGCCAGCATCCCTTCGAAGCTCGCGGGAGGGCTCAATGAGCAGTTCTTC.

The chain employs TRBV21-1 and TRBJ1-2; whether TRBD1, the table's D call, matches the DNA was not checked. TRBV21-1 has pseudogene status. The CDR3 length is 15 residues. CDR3 sequence: CASSKRDRANYGYTF. The CDR3, as DNA: TGTGCCAGCAGCAAACGGGACAGGGCAAACTATGGCTACACCTTC.

This clone was counted only a few times. The V call is TRBV19, the J call TRBJ2-2, with unresolved D. V was shortened by 3 bases and J by 2 bases, with 10 bases between the two germline ends. CDR1 and CDR2 from the germline V gene are LNHDA and SQIVND (reference sequence). This CDR3 contains 15 residues. The CDR3 DNA sequence: TGTGCCAGTAGTATTTGGCGGTTAAACACCGGGGAGCTGTTTTTT. Translated, it gives CASSIWRLNTGELFF.

CDR3 residues: CASSLGGAPNTQYF. The CDR3 region has the DNA TGTGCCAGCAGCCTCGGGGGGGCCCCAAATACCCAGTACTTC. V usage is TRBV7-6 and J usage is TRBJ2-5, with 8 bases that match TRBD2. The CDR3 covers 14 residues. Germline values: CDR1 SGHVS, CDR2 FNYEAQ. V shed 5 bases, J shed 8 bases, and the junction held 10 bases outside the gene matches.

This clone showed up just once. The chain joins TRBV7-3 to TRBJ2-2; tentative D call: TRBD2 (5 bases). Trimming left V 4 bases short and J 4 bases short, with 22 bases between. Per the germline V gene, CDR1 is SGHTA and CDR2 is FQGTGA. This CDR3 has 18 amino acids. CDR3 region: CASSYDRTGRRSTGELFF. The CDR3 region has the DNA TGTGCCAGCAGCTACGACCGAACTGGGAGACGATCCACCGGGGAGCTGTTTTTT.

The chain recombines TRBV5-1 with TRBJ2-2; D unclear. V was cut by 4 bases and J by 5 bases, with 9 bases left in between. The CDR3 is made up of 13 amino acids. CDR1 is SGHRS and CDR2 is YFSETQ in the germline V gene. The CDR3 reads CASSADLTGELFF. For the CDR3, the DNA is TGCGCCAGCAGCGCCGACTTGACCGGGGAGCTGTTTTTT.

The chain employs TRBV15 and TRBJ2-1, with D possibly being TRBD2 (6 bases). Germline V lookup: CDR1 LNHNV, CDR2 YYDKDF (reference sequence). V was cut by 3 bases and J by 1 base, with 7 bases left in between. This CDR3 has 14 amino acids. CDR3 residues: CATSSGGSYNEQFF. DNA of the CDR3: TGTGCCACCAGCAGCGGGGGTTCCTACAATGAGCAGTTCTTC.

The V and J genes are TRBV4-3 and TRBJ1-2; TRBD1 is a possible D gene (6 bases). V lost 1 base and J lost 8, with 17 bases in between. Germline values: CDR1 LGHNA, CDR2 YSLEER. This CDR3 comprises 15 residues. The CDR3 nucleotides are TGCGCCAGCAGCCAAGGCGGCAGGGGCTTAGAGGGCTACACCTTC. Its translation is CASSQGGRGLEGYTF.